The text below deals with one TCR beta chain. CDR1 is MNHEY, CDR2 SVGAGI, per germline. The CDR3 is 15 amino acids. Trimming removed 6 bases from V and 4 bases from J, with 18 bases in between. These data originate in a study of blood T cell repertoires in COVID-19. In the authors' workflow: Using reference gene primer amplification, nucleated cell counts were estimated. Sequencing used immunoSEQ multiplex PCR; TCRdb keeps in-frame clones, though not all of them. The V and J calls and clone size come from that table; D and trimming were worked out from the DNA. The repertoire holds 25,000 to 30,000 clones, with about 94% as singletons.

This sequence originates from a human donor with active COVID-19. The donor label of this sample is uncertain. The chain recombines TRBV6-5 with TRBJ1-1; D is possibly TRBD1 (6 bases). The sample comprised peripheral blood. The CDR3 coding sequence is TGTGCCAGCAGCCCCGGGACACAGGGAACCACTGAAGCTTTCTTT. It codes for CASSPGTQGTTEAFF.